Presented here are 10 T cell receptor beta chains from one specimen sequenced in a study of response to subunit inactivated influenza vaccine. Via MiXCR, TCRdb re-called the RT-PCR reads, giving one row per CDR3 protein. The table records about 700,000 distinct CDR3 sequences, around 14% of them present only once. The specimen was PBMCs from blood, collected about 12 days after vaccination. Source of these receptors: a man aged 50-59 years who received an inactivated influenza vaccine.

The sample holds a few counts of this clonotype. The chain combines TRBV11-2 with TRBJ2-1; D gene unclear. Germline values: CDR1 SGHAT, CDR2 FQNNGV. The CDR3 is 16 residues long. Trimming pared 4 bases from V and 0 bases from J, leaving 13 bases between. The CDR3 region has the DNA TGTGCCAGCAGCTCGTATAAGGTGAGCTCCTACAATGAGCAGTTCTTC. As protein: CASSSYKVSSYNEQFF.

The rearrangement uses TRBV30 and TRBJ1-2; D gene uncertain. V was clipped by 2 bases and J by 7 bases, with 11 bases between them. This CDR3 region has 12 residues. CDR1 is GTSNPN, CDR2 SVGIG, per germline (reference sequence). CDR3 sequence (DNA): TGTGCCTGGAGTTCTCCTACTAGTGGCTACACCTTC. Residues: CAWSSPTSGYTF.

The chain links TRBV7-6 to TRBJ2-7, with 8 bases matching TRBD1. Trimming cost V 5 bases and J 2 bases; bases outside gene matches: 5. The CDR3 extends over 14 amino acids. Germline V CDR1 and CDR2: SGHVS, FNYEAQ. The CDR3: CASSRKTGAYEQYF. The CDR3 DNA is TGTGCCAGCAGCAGAAAGACAGGGGCCTACGAGCAGTACTTC. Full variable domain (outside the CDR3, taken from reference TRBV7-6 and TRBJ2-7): GAGVSQSPRYKVTKRGQDVALRCDPISGHVSLYWYRQALGQGPEFLTYFNYEAQQDKSGLPNDRFSAERPEGSISTLTIQRTEQRDSAMYRCASSRKTGAYEQYFGPGTRLTVT.

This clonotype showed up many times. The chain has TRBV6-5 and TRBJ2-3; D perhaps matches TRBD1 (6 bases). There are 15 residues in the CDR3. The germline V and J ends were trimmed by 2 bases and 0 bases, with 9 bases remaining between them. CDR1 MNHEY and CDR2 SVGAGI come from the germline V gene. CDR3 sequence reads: CASSYGGGSTDTQYF. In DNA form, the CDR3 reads TGTGCCAGCAGTTACGGTGGGGGCAGCACAGATACGCAGTATTTT.

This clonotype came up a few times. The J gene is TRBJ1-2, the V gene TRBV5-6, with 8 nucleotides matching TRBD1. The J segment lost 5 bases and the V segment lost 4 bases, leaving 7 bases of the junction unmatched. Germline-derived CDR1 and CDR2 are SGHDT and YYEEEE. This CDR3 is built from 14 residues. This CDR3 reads CASSLVQGGYGYTF. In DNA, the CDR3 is TGTGCCAGCAGCCTGGTACAGGGGGGATATGGCTACACCTTC.

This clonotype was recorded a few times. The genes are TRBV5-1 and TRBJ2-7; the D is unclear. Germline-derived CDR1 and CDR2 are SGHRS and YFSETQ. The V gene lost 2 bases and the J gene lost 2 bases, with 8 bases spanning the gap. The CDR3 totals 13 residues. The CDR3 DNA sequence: TGCGCCAGCAGCTTTCGACAAGCCTACGAGCAGTACTTC. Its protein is CASSFRQAYEQYF.

The DNA of the CDR3 is TGTGCCATCAGTGAGGGACCTACGAGGGAGCAGTACTTC. As protein: CAISEGPTREQYF. The chain recombines TRBV10-3 with TRBJ2-7; no clear D. The CDR3 has 13 residues. Trimming pared 2 bases from V and 7 bases from J, leaving 12 bases between. Germline CDR1 is ENHRY and CDR2 is SYGVKD.

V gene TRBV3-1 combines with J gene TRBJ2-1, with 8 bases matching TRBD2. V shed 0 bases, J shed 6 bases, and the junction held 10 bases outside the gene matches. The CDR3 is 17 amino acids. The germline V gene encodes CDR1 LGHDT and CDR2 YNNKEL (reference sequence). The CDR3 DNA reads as TGTGCCAGCAGCCAAGACCGGACTAGCAGACGGGGCAATGAGCAGTTCTTC. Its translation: CASSQDRTSRRGNEQFF.

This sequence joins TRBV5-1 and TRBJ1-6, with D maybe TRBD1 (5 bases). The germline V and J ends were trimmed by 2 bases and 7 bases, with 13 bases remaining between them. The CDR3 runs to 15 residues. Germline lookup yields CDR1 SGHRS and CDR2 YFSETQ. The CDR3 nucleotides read TGCGCCAGCAGCTTCGAGACAGTGGGGAATTCACCCCTCCACTTT. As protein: CASSFETVGNSPLHF.

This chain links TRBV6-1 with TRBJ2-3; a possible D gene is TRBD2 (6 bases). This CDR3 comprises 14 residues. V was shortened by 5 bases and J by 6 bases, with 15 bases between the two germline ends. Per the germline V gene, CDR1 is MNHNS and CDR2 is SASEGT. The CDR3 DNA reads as TGTGCCAGCAGTAGACTAGAAGTGGCGGATACGCAGTATTTT. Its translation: CASSRLEVADTQYF.